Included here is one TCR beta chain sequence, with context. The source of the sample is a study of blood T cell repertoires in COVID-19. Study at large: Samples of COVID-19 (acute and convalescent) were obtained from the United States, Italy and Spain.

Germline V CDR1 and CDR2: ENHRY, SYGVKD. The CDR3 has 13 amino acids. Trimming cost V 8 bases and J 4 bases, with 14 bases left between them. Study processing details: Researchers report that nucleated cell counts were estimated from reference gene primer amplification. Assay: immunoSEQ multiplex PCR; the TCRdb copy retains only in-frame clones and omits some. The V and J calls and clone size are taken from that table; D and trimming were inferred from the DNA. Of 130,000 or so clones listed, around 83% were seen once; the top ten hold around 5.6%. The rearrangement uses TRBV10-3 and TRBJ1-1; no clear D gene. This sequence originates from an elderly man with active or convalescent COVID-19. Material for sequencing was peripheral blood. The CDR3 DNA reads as TGTGCCATCGCGGAGGTATGGAGCACTGAAGCTTTCTTT. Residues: CAIAEVWSTEAFF.